Each of the 10 T cell receptor beta chains below was sequenced from the same sample in a study of T cell clonality in common variable immunodeficiency. The study, taken as a whole, reports: Reportedly, TCR beta sequences from common variable immunodeficiency showed fewer deletions and N-nucleotide insertions.

The method was immunoSEQ multiplex PCR; TCRdb's version includes in-frame clones alone and lacks a portion of them. The profile covers 15,000 to 20,000 clones, none occurring a single time. Their antigen targets remain unknown. Sequenced: peripheral blood mononuclear cells. These receptors came from a human donor with common variable immunodeficiency.

This clone was detected many times. The CDR3 is cut off 3 residues early in the read; its end comes from the germline J gene. The chain carries TRBV29-1 and TRBJ2-5; 8 bases line up with TRBD1. CDR3 length: 14 amino acids. V shed 6 bases, J shed 2 bases, and the junction held 8 bases outside the gene matches. From germline, CDR1 is SQVTM and CDR2 ANQGSEA. CDR3 DNA, as far as it was read: TGCAGCGTAAAGAGGGGGACAGGACAAGAGACC. Its protein product is CSVKRGTGQET. The full CDR3 sequence reads CSVKRGTGQETQYF. The full variable domain, completed using reference TRBV29-1 and TRBJ2-5, is SAVISQKPSRDICQRGTSLTIQCQVDSQVTMMFWYRQQPGQSLTLIATANQGSEATYESGFVIDKFPISRPNLTFSTLTVSNMSPEDSSIYLCSVKRGTGQETQYFGPGTRLLVL.

A few counts support this clone. Read sequence stops 3 residues before the CDR3 end, and the germline J gene provides the missing end. The chain has TRBV30 and TRBJ2-7, with 10 bases aligning to TRBD1. Germline CDR1 is GTSNPN and CDR2 is SVGIG (reference sequence). CDR3 length equals 13 residues. Trimming cost V 5 bases and J 3 bases; bases outside gene matches: 4. The part of the CDR3 DNA that was read is TGTGCCTGGCGGGACAGGGGCTTCTACGAG. Encoded protein: CAWRDRGFYE. The complete CDR3 protein is CAWRDRGFYEQYF. The complete variable domain, with remaining parts taken from reference TRBV30 and TRBJ2-7, reads SQTIHQWPATLVQPVGSPLSLECTVEGTSNPNLYWYRQAAGRGLQLLFYSVGIGQISSEVPQNLSASRPQDRQFILSSKKLLLSDSGFYLCAWRDRGFYEQYFGPGTRLTVT.

A word on this clone: The sequenced fragment ends 3 residues before the CDR3 boundary, so the rest is inferred from the germline J gene. The genes are TRBV7-6 and TRBJ1-5, with D possibly TRBD1 on 6 matching bases. The CDR3 is 16 residues long. The V gene lost 1 base and the J gene lost 6 bases, with 16 bases spanning the gap. Germline V gene data show CDR1 as SGHVS and CDR2 as FNYEAQ. The CDR3 DNA, read in part, is TGTGCCAGCAGCTTAGTCAGTGCAGGGGTGGGTCAGCCC. Translating gives CASSLVSAGVGQP. In full, the CDR3 reads CASSLVSAGVGQPQHF. The entire variable domain, with the rest obtained from reference TRBV7-6 and TRBJ1-5, is as follows: GAGVSQSPRYKVTKRGQDVALRCDPISGHVSLYWYRQALGQGPEFLTYFNYEAQQDKSGLPNDRFSAERPEGSISTLTIQRTEQRDSAMYRCASSLVSAGVGQPQHFGDGTRLSIL.

This clone has only a few counts. The CDR3 end lies 3 residues beyond the end of the read and is filled in from the germline J gene. This chain joins TRBV5-5 and TRBJ1-2; 11 positions agree with TRBD1. Per germline, CDR1 SGHKS and CDR2 YYEKEE (reference sequence). The CDR3 sequence is 15 residues long. V gave up 3 bases and J gave up 7 bases; unmatched junction bases: 8. CDR3 DNA, as far as it was read: TGTGCCAGCAGCTCCATCCGGGACAGGGGGACTGGC. This codes for CASSSIRDRGTG. The entire CDR3 sequence reads CASSSIRDRGTGYTF.

For this clone: The read ends 3 residues before the CDR3 terminus; that terminus is restored from the germline J gene. The gene calls are TRBV18 and TRBJ2-5, with D possibly matching TRBD2 (5 bases). V was trimmed by 3 bases and J by 7 bases, leaving 12 bases between them. CDR1 and CDR2 from the germline V gene are KGHSH and LQKENI. The CDR3 runs 13 residues. The part of the CDR3 DNA that was read is TGTGCCAGCTCACCTCACCCAAGCGGGACC. It is translated as CASSPHPSGT. From start to end, the CDR3 is CASSPHPSGTQYF. Filled out from reference TRBV18 and TRBJ2-5, the complete variable domain reads NAGVMQNPRHLVRRRGQEARLRCSPMKGHSHVYWYRQLPEEGLKFMVYLQKENIIDESGMPKERFSAEFPKEGPSILRIQQVVRGDSAAYFCASSPHPSGTQYFGPGTRLLVL.

A word on this clone: The CDR3 extends 3 residues past the end of the read, so its final part is completed from the germline J gene. The chain combines TRBV7-3 with TRBJ2-3, with 7 bases aligning to TRBD2. CDR1 is SGHTA, CDR2 FQGTGA, per germline. V gave up 0 bases and J gave up 4 bases; unmatched junction bases: 4. The CDR3 is made up of 15 amino acids. CDR3 DNA, as far as it was read: TGTGCCAGCAGCTTAACCGGGACTAAAGCAGATACG. Translated, it gives CASSLTGTKADT. The entire CDR3 sequence reads CASSLTGTKADTQYF. The whole variable domain, filled in from reference TRBV7-3 and TRBJ2-3, reads GAGVSQTPSNKVTEKGKYVELRCDPISGHTALYWYRQSLGQGPEFLIYFQGTGAADDSGLPNDRFFAVRPEGSVSTLKIQRTERGDSAVYLCASSLTGTKADTQYFGPGTRLTVL.

This clone was seen ten or more times. The CDR3 extends 3 residues past the end of the read, so its final part is completed from the germline J gene. This chain uses TRBV20-1 with TRBJ2-5; the match to TRBD2 covers 10 bases. From germline, CDR1 is DFQATT and CDR2 SNEGSKA (reference sequence). This CDR3 spans 16 amino acids. After removal of 1 base from V and 1 base from J, the junction contained 6 bases not matched to a gene. CDR3 DNA, as far as it was read: TGCAGTGCTAGAGTTCTCCTAGCGGGGGTCCAAGAGACC. This encodes CSARVLLAGVQET. The complete CDR3 protein is CSARVLLAGVQETQYF.

This clone was recorded many times. Read data end 3 residues before the CDR3 end; the end is taken from the germline J gene. The chain combines TRBV20-1 with TRBJ1-2; perhaps TRBD1 as D (5 bases). V was pared by 0 bases and J by 4 bases, with 15 bases between. Germline V CDR1 and CDR2: DFQATT, SNEGSKA (reference sequence). The CDR3 sequence is 15 residues long. The part of the CDR3 DNA that was read is TGCAGTGCTAGAGATGAGGACACCCGTCTCTATGGC. This encodes CSARDEDTRLYG. The entire CDR3 protein is CSARDEDTRLYGYTF.

This clone was detected ten times or more. The CDR3 end lies 3 residues beyond the end of the read and is filled in from the germline J gene. The J gene is TRBJ1-1, the V gene TRBV19; D call uncertain. Trimming left V 3 bases short and J 3 bases short, with 14 bases between. Germline V lookup: CDR1 LNHDA, CDR2 SQIVND (reference sequence). The CDR3 runs to 15 residues. The CDR3 loop is CASSIDAGEDTEAFF. Incomplete CDR3 DNA: TGTGCCAGTAGTATTGACGCCGGGGAGGACACTGAA.

Concerning this clone itself: The read falls 3 residues short of the CDR3 end, and the missing part is taken from the germline J gene. The V gene is TRBV5-1, the J gene TRBJ2-1; 9 bases match TRBD2. J gave up 8 bases and V 4 bases, and 10 bases lay outside the gene matches. Germline V gives CDR1 SGHRS, CDR2 YFSETQ. The CDR3 is made up of 15 amino acids. The CDR3 loop is CASSIAGGGADEQFF. The DNA read from the CDR3 is TGCGCCAGCAGCATTGCTGGCGGGGGGGCTGATGAG.